What follows is one TCR beta chain and its context. Its specificity is not known. The sample belongs to a study of cytomegalovirus exposure and HLA in healthy donors. Germline CDR1 reads MNHEY; CDR2 reads SMNVEV (reference sequence). The CDR3 runs 15 residues. The V gene lost 5 bases and the J gene lost 3 bases, with 16 bases spanning the gap. Study-level results: TCR beta chain V- and J-gene trimming was linked, in a later analysis, to a missense variant in DCLRE1C. Across HLA loci, a later analysis found differing TCR association rates, with DRB1 most and HLA-C fewest. Within an earlier analysis, most TCR beta V segments proved productive either about 87% or about 30% of the time.

It was with 60 Vbeta and 13 Jbeta primers that the PCR ran. Here immunoSEQ multiplex PCR was the method, and the copy in TCRdb shows in-frame clones only, minus some. The sample holds 35,000 to 45,000 clones. This chain uses TRBV27 with TRBJ1-1; D perhaps matches TRBD1 (5 bases). The TCR originated in a man in his forties or fifties in good health and CMV-seropositive. The sample comprised PBMCs. The CDR3 nucleotides are TGTGCCAGCAGTCCTCGTGGCAGGGCCTACACTGAAGCTTTCTTT. The encoded protein is CASSPRGRAYTEAFF.